This TCR beta chain was profiled in a study of T cell changes during pregnancy in multiple sclerosis. Sequenced by immunoSEQ multiplex PCR; TCRdb stores in-frame clones only, minus some. The data contain about 38,000 clones, 85% to 95% of them singletons. This CDR3 region has 14 residues. The germline V and J ends were trimmed by 5 bases and 2 bases, with 13 bases remaining between them. Germline V lookup: CDR1 LNHDA, CDR2 SQIVND (reference sequence). The chain employs TRBV19 and TRBJ2-7, with D perhaps matching TRBD2 (6 bases). Source: CD4+ T cells from peripheral blood mononuclear cells, taken after pregnancy. The receptor was derived from a female donor in good health, enrolled as a control in a pregnancy study. The DNA for the CDR3 is TGTGCCAGTAGTCGCTCTAGCGAAGCCTACGAGCAGTACTTC. Translating gives CASSRSSEAYEQYF. The whole variable domain, filled in from reference TRBV19 and TRBJ2-7, reads DGGITQSPKYLFRKEGQNVTLSCEQNLNHDAMYWYRQDPGQGLRLIYYSQIVNDFQKGDIAEGYSVSREKKESFPLTVTSAQKNPTAFYLCASSRSSEAYEQYFGPGTRLTVT.